The entry below describes one T cell receptor (beta chain). This specimen comes from a study of OX40 agonist ivuxolimab in advanced cancers. Germline lookup yields CDR1 MDHEN and CDR2 SYDVKM. The CDR3 totals 13 residues. Trimming left V 5 bases short and J 4 bases short, with 9 bases between. Sequencing was performed with immunoSEQ multiplex PCR; in TCRdb, only in-frame clones are kept and a portion is missing. In the table there are some 6,000 clones, more than 60% of which are singletons. The receptor comes from an adult with an advanced solid tumor such as melanoma, head and neck, liver or kidney cancer. V is TRBV28 and J is TRBJ2-1; D not resolved. The source was CD4+ or CD8+ T cells sorted from blood, collected in a trial of the OX40 agonist ivuxolimab. Here the CDR3 reads CASSIGQYNEQFF. The CDR3 DNA is TGTGCCAGCAGTATTGGGCAGTACAATGAGCAGTTCTTC.